These 21 T cell receptor beta chains originate from one sample sequenced in a study of identical twins. TCRdb re-called the 5' RACE reads with MiXCR, one entry per CDR3 protein. The sample comprises roughly 1,500,000 distinct CDR3 sequences, less than 40% of which are singletons, and approximately 0.29% rests with the top ten. The sample consisted of cord blood. These receptors came from a newborn girl in good health.

This clonotype has more than one count but fewer than ten. The genes are TRBV20-1 and TRBJ2-7; 13 bases fit TRBD2. J was trimmed by 4 bases and V by 5 bases; bases with no gene match: 5. Germline loops: CDR1 DFQATT, CDR2 SNEGSKA (reference sequence). CDR3 length: 14 amino acids. The CDR3: CSAPPLAGGYEQYF. The CDR3, as DNA: TGCAGTGCTCCCCCACTAGCGGGGGGGTACGAGCAGTACTTC.

V usage is TRBV20-1 and J usage is TRBJ2-7; D assignment may be TRBD1 or TRBD2 (6 bases each). With 3 bases removed from V and 7 bases from J, the gap between germline ends came to 16 bases. From germline, CDR1 is DFQATT and CDR2 SNEGSKA (reference sequence). There are 13 residues in the CDR3. In nucleotides, the CDR3 is TGCAGTGCTAGCCGAAGGGGGGCCGGAGAGCAGTACTTC. It codes for CSASRRGAGEQYF.

The V call is TRBV7-9, the J call TRBJ1-1; D is uncertain. V lost 5 bases, J lost 1 base, and 14 bases lay in between. The CDR3 sequence is 15 residues long. Germline loops: CDR1 SEHNR, CDR2 FQNEAQ (reference sequence). For the CDR3, the DNA is TGTGCCAGCAGCCCCCCTTTCGGCCCGAACACTGAAGCTTTCTTT. It yields the protein CASSPPFGPNTEAFF.

This clonotype has at least ten counts. This chain joins TRBV20-1 and TRBJ2-7; D is unclear. V was clipped by 6 bases and J by 3 bases, with 12 bases between them. The V gene's germline CDR1 is DFQATT and CDR2 SNEGSKA (reference sequence). This CDR3 has 12 residues. Here the CDR3 reads CSARRLGYEQYF. DNA of the CDR3: TGCAGTGCCAGACGGCTGGGCTACGAGCAGTACTTC.

At least ten counts were recorded for this clonotype. The rearrangement joins TRBV20-1 to TRBJ2-7; the D gene is possibly TRBD2 (6 bases). There are 13 residues in the CDR3. The ends were cut back, 3 bases at V and 1 base at J, with 10 bases in the middle. Germline V gene sequence: CDR1 DFQATT, CDR2 SNEGSKA (reference sequence). As DNA, the CDR3 is TGCAGTGCTAGCGGGAGCTTTTCCTACGAGCAGTACTTC. Its translation: CSASGSFSYEQYF.

This clonotype was detected ten times or more. The CDR3 nucleotides are TGTGCCAGCAGCTTAGTGCGGGCTTCCTACAATGAGCAGTTCTTC. Translating gives CASSLVRASYNEQFF. The rearrangement links TRBV13 to TRBJ2-1, with D perhaps TRBD2 (5 bases). Trimming left V 1 base short and J 1 base short, with 8 bases between. Germline V gene data show CDR1 as PRHDT and CDR2 as FYEKMQ (reference sequence). This CDR3 region has 15 residues.

The rearrangement joins TRBV28 to TRBJ2-7, with 8 bases fitting TRBD1. Germline V gene lookup returns CDR1 MDHEN and CDR2 SYDVKM. CDR3 length equals 14 residues. With 6 bases clipped from V and 4 bases from J, the junction kept 8 bases outside the gene matches. CDR3 amino acids: CASRSGQAPYEQYF. The CDR3 DNA reads as TGTGCCAGCAGGTCGGGACAGGCCCCGTACGAGCAGTACTTC.

This clonotype has only a few counts. This chain links TRBV30 with TRBJ2-3, with 8 bases aligning to TRBD2. V trimming: 8 bases; J trimming: 1 base; junction bases outside the gene matches: 8. In germline, CDR1 is GTSNPN, CDR2 SVGIG (reference sequence). This CDR3 comprises 14 residues. In DNA, the CDR3 is TGTGCCCAGACCCGGGGGGGTCGCACAGATACGCAGTATTTT. This translates into CAQTRGGRTDTQYF.

This clonotype has only a few counts. V and J are TRBV7-8 and TRBJ2-3; a weak D match, TRBD2 (5 bases). Trimming took 6 bases from V and 2 from J, leaving 15 bases between them. The CDR3 runs to 15 residues. CDR1 and CDR2 from the germline V gene are SGHVS and FQNEAQ. CDR3 residues: CASRRSSGYTDTQYF. In DNA, the CDR3 is TGTGCCAGCAGGCGGTCCAGCGGTTACACAGATACGCAGTATTTT.

The chain combines TRBV5-6 with TRBJ2-7; D is undetermined. The length of the CDR3 is 16 residues. The V end was cut by 5 bases, the J end by 3 bases, with 21 bases between. Germline V CDR1 and CDR2: SGHDT, YYEEEE. The CDR3 DNA is TGTGCCAGCAGTTCAGTCGCAGTCCTTGGGAACTACGAGCAGTACTTC. Encoded protein: CASSSVAVLGNYEQYF.

The chain links TRBV20-1 to TRBJ1-2, with D unresolved. This CDR3 spans 14 amino acids. The germline gives CDR1 DFQATT, CDR2 SNEGSKA (reference sequence). Trimming removed 3 bases from V and 1 base from J, with 12 bases in between. CDR3 amino acids: CSARVQLLNYGYTF. The CDR3, as DNA: TGCAGTGCTAGGGTACAGCTCCTTAACTATGGCTACACCTTC.

The chain recombines TRBV10-3 with TRBJ1-5, with D maybe TRBD1 (5 bases). V lost 7 bases and J 7 bases, leaving 11 bases between the germline ends. CDR3 length: 12 residues. Germline assignment: CDR1 ENHRY and CDR2 SYGVKD. The CDR3 coding sequence is TGTGCCATCATTCCAGGGACCCAGCCCCAGCATTTT. This encodes CAIIPGTQPQHF.

CDR3 sequence reads: CASSLVVYRDGDEQYF. In DNA form, the CDR3 reads TGCGCCAGCAGCTTGGTAGTTTACAGGGATGGGGACGAGCAGTACTTC. The V gene is TRBV5-1, the J gene TRBJ2-4, with D perhaps matching TRBD1 (6 bases). The J call may be faulty, since TRBJ2-7 better matches the DNA end. There are 16 residues in the CDR3. The V gene's germline CDR1 is SGHRS and CDR2 YFSETQ.

This clonotype has only a few counts. The V call is TRBV3-1, the J call TRBJ1-6; D is perhaps TRBD1 (5 bases). Trimming pared 1 base from V and 9 bases from J, leaving 22 bases between. The CDR3 loop spans 18 amino acids. CDR1 is LGHDT and CDR2 is YNNKEL in the germline V gene (reference sequence). CDR3 sequence reads: CASSQASLRDREFSPLHF. CDR3 sequence (DNA): TGTGCCAGCAGCCAAGCGAGCCTCCGGGACCGCGAATTTTCACCCCTCCACTTT.

This clonotype was seen repeatedly, ten times or more. The V call is TRBV5-1, the J call TRBJ2-4, with D perhaps matching TRBD2 (5 bases). V dropped 0 bases and J dropped 0 bases, with 10 bases sitting between them. The CDR3 consists of 16 residues. Germline-derived CDR1 and CDR2 are SGHRS and YFSETQ. CDR3 region: CASSLEAGLAKNIQYF. As DNA, the CDR3 is TGCGCCAGCAGCTTGGAGGCGGGTTTAGCCAAAAACATTCAGTACTTC.

The chain has TRBV27 and TRBJ1-1; TRBD1 might be the D (5 bases). The V end was cut by 3 bases, the J end by 0 bases, with 8 bases between. The CDR3 runs 14 residues. Germline loops: CDR1 MNHEY, CDR2 SMNVEV (reference sequence). In DNA, the CDR3 is TGTGCCAGCAGTTTTGCAGGGATGAACACTGAAGCTTTCTTT. Protein: CASSFAGMNTEAFF.

This clonotype was found many times. The chain recombines TRBV12-3 or TRBV12-4 with TRBJ2-3, with 16 bases that match TRBD2. V dropped 6 bases and J dropped 4; count of bases not matched to a gene: 7. CDR3 length: 17 residues. The CDR3 nucleotides read TGTGCCAGCAGGGGACTAGCGGGAGGGCTCCGCCCAGATACGCAGTATTTT. As protein: CASRGLAGGLRPDTQYF.

This chain links TRBV3-1 with TRBJ2-7, with D possibly being TRBD1 (6 bases). The germline V and J ends were trimmed by 3 bases and 2 bases, with 11 bases remaining between them. Germline CDR1 is LGHDT and CDR2 is YNNKEL (reference sequence). The CDR3 sequence is 14 residues long. CDR3 nucleotides: TGTGCCAGCAGCCACACGGGACAAACCTACGAGCAGTACTTC. This codes for CASSHTGQTYEQYF.

This clonotype was observed a handful of times. J is TRBJ2-5 and V is TRBV10-3; perhaps TRBD2 as D (6 bases). V was cut by 5 bases and J by 2 bases, with 12 bases left in between. The germline V gene encodes CDR1 ENHRY and CDR2 SYGVKD. The CDR3 has 14 residues. The CDR3 sequence: CAISLSSGQETQYF. As DNA, the CDR3 is TGTGCCATCAGTTTATCGAGCGGGCAAGAGACCCAGTACTTC.

V gene TRBV20-1 combines with J gene TRBJ1-5; D possibly corresponds to TRBD1 (6 bases). Trimming removed 0 bases from V and 0 bases from J, with 12 bases in between. This CDR3 is built from 16 residues. Germline assignment: CDR1 DFQATT and CDR2 SNEGSKA (reference sequence). The CDR3 nucleotides read TGCAGTGCTAGAGATTACCAGGGGTATAGCAATCAGCCCCAGCATTTT. Its protein product is CSARDYQGYSNQPQHF.

This clonotype appeared a few times. Written as DNA, the CDR3 is TGTGCCAGTCGGGAAGGACCTAAAGAGACCCAGTACTTC. It encodes CASREGPKETQYF. This sequence joins TRBV19 and TRBJ2-5; D may be TRBD2 (5 bases). Germline V CDR1 and CDR2: LNHDA, SQIVND (reference sequence). The length of the CDR3 is 13 residues. Trimming shortened V by 8 bases and J by 3 bases, and 13 bases separated the two germline ends.